The 17 T cell receptor beta chains presented below share a single source sample, sequenced in a study of brain T cells in children with intractable seizures. The repertoire was sequenced with immunoSEQ multiplex PCR; TCRdb's copy has only in-frame clones and lacks some. The table includes 95,000 to 120,000 clones, approximately 94% detected once. Sequenced material: peripheral blood, taken at surgery. The receptor source for this set is a boy under two years old with hemimegalencephaly and intractable seizures.

The CDR3 protein is CATSRELAGAYEQYF. The CDR3 bases are TGTGCCACCAGCAGAGAACTAGCGGGAGCCTACGAGCAGTACTTC. The chain uses TRBV15 and TRBJ2-7, with 11 bases lining up with TRBD2. The CDR3 runs 15 residues. Trimming took 0 bases from V and 2 from J; bases not matched to a gene: 0. Germline V gene sequence: CDR1 LNHNV, CDR2 YYDKDF (reference sequence).

This rearrangement joins TRBV3-1 (or the pseudogene TRBV3-2) to TRBJ2-1; 13 bases line up with TRBD2. Losses at the gene ends were 4 bases for V and 10 bases for J; bases not matched to a gene: 10. The V gene's germline CDR1 is LGHDT and CDR2 YNNKEL (reference sequence). The CDR3 is 16 residues long. CDR3: CASSRTSGRAGREQFF. The CDR3 DNA sequence: TGTGCCAGCAGCCGAACTAGCGGGAGGGCCGGTCGGGAGCAGTTCTTC.

The chain uses TRBV9 and TRBJ2-3; D is ambiguous. The CDR3 sequence is 13 residues long. The V gene lost 0 bases and the J gene lost 6 bases, with 8 bases spanning the gap. The germline gives CDR1 SGDLS, CDR2 YYNGEE. The CDR3 nucleotides read TGTGCCAGCAGCGTAGCCCTACGGGATACGCAGTATTTT. Translated, it gives CASSVALRDTQYF.

The V call is TRBV7-6, the J call TRBJ2-1; the match to TRBD1 covers 8 bases. With 0 bases clipped from V and 6 bases from J, the junction kept 7 bases outside the gene matches. The CDR3 consists of 16 residues. Germline CDR1 SGHVS, CDR2 FNYEAQ. CDR3 sequence: CASSLAGTGPGNEQFF. The CDR3 bases are TGTGCCAGCAGCTTAGCCGGGACAGGTCCCGGCAATGAGCAGTTCTTC.

CDR3 nucleotides: TGTGCCAGCAGTGTCCGGGACAGGGGTCCCGTCCTGACTTTC. The encoded protein is CASSVRDRGPVLTF. The chain has TRBV2 and TRBJ2-6; 10 positions agree with TRBD1. This CDR3 spans 14 amino acids. Germline V gene sequence: CDR1 SNHLY, CDR2 FYNNEI. V dropped 4 bases and J dropped 12; count of bases not matched to a gene: 6.

The chain carries TRBV5-1 and TRBJ1-2; 12 nucleotides align to TRBD1. The J segment lost 5 bases and the V segment lost 3 bases, leaving 2 bases of the junction unmatched. The CDR3 runs 14 residues. Germline-derived CDR1 and CDR2 are SGHRS and YFSETQ. The CDR3 DNA sequence: TGCGCCAGCAGCTGGGACAGGGGGCAGTATGGCTACACCTTC. This translates into CASSWDRGQYGYTF.

The chain joins TRBV7-9 to TRBJ1-6; perhaps TRBD1 as D (5 bases). Germline CDR1 SEHNR, CDR2 FQNEAQ (reference sequence). V was trimmed by 5 bases and J by 6 bases, leaving 14 bases between them. CDR3 length: 15 amino acids. CDR3 region: CASSPTGVGNSPLHF. The CDR3 DNA sequence: TGTGCCAGCAGCCCGACGGGGGTCGGTAATTCACCCCTCCACTTT.

This chain joins TRBV28 and TRBJ1-2; the match to TRBD1 covers 10 bases. Unmatched junction bases numbered 6, after V lost 7 bases and J lost 7 bases. CDR1 MDHEN and CDR2 SYDVKM come from the germline V gene. This CDR3 has 13 residues. CDR3 bases: TGTGCCAGCAAGACAGGGGGCGCGCGTGGCTACACCTTC. Encoded protein: CASKTGGARGYTF.

The CDR3 DNA reads as TGTGCCAGCAGTACAACCGGGACAGGGGGTTATGGCTACACCTTC. Translated, it gives CASSTTGTGGYGYTF. The chain recombines TRBV6-6 with TRBJ1-2, with 11 bases matching TRBD1. The germline CDR1 and CDR2 sequences are MNHNY and SVGAGI (reference sequence). There are 15 residues in the CDR3. V shed 5 bases, J shed 5 bases, and the junction held 7 bases outside the gene matches.

The CDR3 spells CASSLPDAGQGNSPLHF. Written as DNA, the CDR3 is TGTGCCAGCTCCCTCCCGGACGCGGGACAGGGGAATTCACCCCTCCACTTT. The chain couples TRBV18 to TRBJ1-6, with TRBD1 matching over 10 bases. Trimming cost V 6 bases and J 7 bases; bases outside gene matches: 12. The CDR3 contains 17 residues. Per the germline V gene, CDR1 is KGHSH and CDR2 is LQKENI.

This clone showed up just once. The chain joins TRBV19 to TRBJ1-3; D gene uncertain. Germline V gives CDR1 LNHDA, CDR2 SQIVND (reference sequence). The CDR3 contains 12 residues. Trimming cost V 3 bases and J 2 bases, with 2 bases left between them. The CDR3: CASSIPGNTIYF. For the CDR3, the DNA is TGTGCCAGTAGTATCCCTGGAAACACCATATATTTT.

V usage is TRBV28 and J usage is TRBJ2-1; D gene uncertain. The CDR3 extends over 14 amino acids. V lost 3 bases and J 5 bases, leaving 11 bases between the germline ends. Per germline, CDR1 MDHEN and CDR2 SYDVKM. The CDR3 sequence: CASSFRSFDNEQFF. As DNA, the CDR3 is TGTGCCAGCAGTTTTAGGTCGTTCGACAATGAGCAGTTCTTC.

The CDR3: CASSLPGQGGAFF. The CDR3 DNA is TGTGCCAGCAGTTTACCCGGACAGGGCGGGGCTTTCTTT. This sequence joins TRBV12-3 or TRBV12-4 and TRBJ1-1, with 8 bases aligning to TRBD1. V gave up 2 bases and J gave up 11 bases; unmatched junction bases: 7. The length of the CDR3 is 13 residues.

The chain is built from TRBV27 and TRBJ2-6; D unclear. The CDR3 has 13 amino acids. V was trimmed by 7 bases and J by 3 bases, leaving 7 bases between them. Germline CDR1 MNHEY, CDR2 SMNVEV (reference sequence). The CDR3 loop is CASTPFGANVLTF. The CDR3 DNA reads TGTGCCAGCACCCCGTTTGGGGCCAACGTCCTGACTTTC.

The V gene is TRBV13, the J gene TRBJ2-1; D ambiguous. The germline gives CDR1 PRHDT, CDR2 FYEKMQ (reference sequence). V lost 3 bases and J 0 bases, leaving 9 bases between the germline ends. This CDR3 comprises 15 residues. The CDR3: CASSFRVSSYNEQFF. The CDR3, as DNA: TGTGCCAGCAGCTTCCGTGTTAGCTCCTACAATGAGCAGTTCTTC.

This rearrangement joins TRBV5-1 to TRBJ2-1; a possible D gene is TRBD1 (5 bases). This CDR3 has 14 amino acids. Germline CDR1 is SGHRS and CDR2 is YFSETQ. V was pared by 4 bases and J by 2 bases, with 10 bases between. In DNA form, the CDR3 reads TGCGCCAGCAGCGGACAACCGCCCTACAATGAGCAGTTCTTC. Its translation: CASSGQPPYNEQFF.

V gene TRBV5-1 combines with J gene TRBJ1-2; D is unclear. Germline V CDR1 and CDR2: SGHRS, YFSETQ. The CDR3 extends over 12 amino acids. The ends were cut back, 4 bases at V and 8 bases at J, with 12 bases in the middle. CDR3 DNA: TGCGCCAGCAGCCCAATACCGGGGGGCTACACCTTC. Amino acids: CASSPIPGGYTF.